The rows below give T cell receptor beta chains drawn from one sample of a study of blood T cell repertoires in COVID-19. Libraries were prepared by immunoSEQ multiplex PCR; TCRdb keeps only in-frame clonotypes and omits some of them. The repertoire includes approximately 160,000 clones, around four fifths of them detected once, and roughly 11% sits in the top ten. Sequencing was carried out using peripheral blood. The source is a human donor in a cohort sampled during active COVID-19. CDR3s include the opening cysteine and the closing phenylalanine or tryptophan.

CDR3	V
CAISEGQGAGEQFF	TRBV10-3
CSVSPRGYGNTIYF	TRBV29-1
CASRDSEYYEQYF	TRBV2
CASSYSNSRVGYGYTF	TRBV6-5
CASSIGQGRNQPQHF	TRBV19
CASSQRTGGLNQPQHF	TRBV28
CASSLDTSYEQYF	TRBV7-7
CASSKFEDRGNSNQPQHF	TRBV21-1
CASSLERRGNQPQHF	TRBV5-5
CASSSLAGGGETQYF	TRBV7-9
CASSPLGTSGSYEQYF	TRBV4-1
CASSLGQGFGNTIYF	TRBV11-2
CASSFEQGTGNTIYF	TRBV5-5
CASSRDRNLSPLHF	TRBV6-5
CASSVDPGLGETQYF	TRBV9
CASTLLAGVYNEQFF	TRBV27
CASTEAGGQPQHF	TRBV12-3/TRBV12-4
CASGGGYEQYF	TRBV10-2
CSVPGAGTFGETQYF	TRBV29-1
CASSGGGPQYF	TRBV10-2
CASSLGLLDWEQYF	TRBV5-1
CASSAQRGGPQHF	TRBV7-2
CASSQESGISYEQYF	TRBV4-3
CASRDEVSGANVLTF	TRBV6-5
CAWSAGGGIGEKLFF	TRBV30
CASSLGGRSEQYF	TRBV12-3/TRBV12-4
CASSWGTARPYEQYF	TRBV7-9
CASSSGQLDNSPLHF	TRBV5-5
CASSVGTAGEQYF	TRBV9